The 11 T cell receptor beta chains in this list originate from one sample, sequenced in a study of blood T cell repertoires in COVID-19. Sequenced by immunoSEQ multiplex PCR; TCRdb stores in-frame clones only, minus some. The repertoire has hundreds of thousands of clones, roughly nine tenths of them found once; the top ten carry approximately 0.69%. Material: peripheral blood. The receptors originated from a man aged 35 to 55 with acute or convalescent COVID-19.

A few counts support this clone. The gene calls are TRBV11-1 and TRBJ1-2; no clear D. V lost 8 bases, J lost 1 base, and 17 bases lay in between. CDR3 length: 15 amino acids. The germline V gene encodes CDR1 SGHAT and CDR2 FQDESV (reference sequence). The CDR3 sequence: CASAFGGTNNYGYTF. DNA for the CDR3: TGTGCCAGCGCTTTTGGAGGCACAAATAACTATGGCTACACCTTC.

This clone was seen just once. The chain uses TRBV3-1 (or the pseudogene TRBV3-2) and TRBJ1-2, with a weak D call TRBD1 (5 bases). CDR1 LGHDT and CDR2 YNNKEL come from the germline V gene (reference sequence). The CDR3 is made up of 13 amino acids. The V end lost 4 bases, the J end lost 5 bases, and 11 bases lay between the germline ends. The CDR3 sequence: CASSRGTGYGYTF. DNA for the CDR3: TGTGCCAGCAGCCGCGGGACGGGATATGGCTACACCTTC.

The chain employs TRBV3-1 (or the pseudogene TRBV3-2) and TRBJ1-3, with 7 bases identical to TRBD1. V trimming: 1 base; J trimming: 2 bases; junction bases outside the gene matches: 5. Germline V gene sequence: CDR1 LGHDT, CDR2 YNNKEL (reference sequence). CDR3 size: 16 residues. The CDR3 coding sequence is TGTGCCAGCAGCCAAGGCCCCGGGACAGCTGGAAACACCATATATTTT. Its translation: CASSQGPGTAGNTIYF.

The gene calls are TRBV5-1 and TRBJ1-1; D is undetermined. Trimming pared 1 base from V and 3 bases from J, leaving 7 bases between. The CDR3 length is 13 residues. Germline CDR1 and CDR2: SGHRS and YFSETQ. CDR3 bases: TGCGCCAGCAGCTTGCAGAAACACACTGAAGCTTTCTTT. It codes for CASSLQKHTEAFF.

V usage is TRBV7-9 and J usage is TRBJ1-6; 8 nucleotides agree with TRBD1. Looked up from germline, CDR1 is SEHNR and CDR2 is FQNEAQ (reference sequence). This CDR3 comprises 16 residues. Losses at the gene ends were 5 bases for V and 7 bases for J; bases not matched to a gene: 10. CDR3 in amino acids: CASSEWQGALNSPLHF. CDR3 coding DNA: TGTGCCAGCAGCGAGTGGCAGGGGGCTTTAAATTCACCCCTCCACTTT.

This sequence joins TRBV14 and TRBJ2-4, with D possibly matching TRBD2 (6 bases). Trimming removed 0 bases at V and 2 bases at J, with 14 bases between. Germline V lookup: CDR1 SGHDN, CDR2 FVKESK. This CDR3 contains 17 residues. CDR3 protein: CASSQDRAGRTKNIQYF. The CDR3 DNA is TGTGCCAGCAGCCAAGACAGGGCAGGGAGGACCAAAAACATTCAGTACTTC. Full variable domain (missing parts from reference TRBV14 and TRBJ2-4): EAGVTQFPSHSVIEKGQTVTLRCDPISGHDNLYWYRRVMGKEIKFLLHFVKESKQDESGMPNNRFLAERTGGTYSTLKVQPAELEDSGVYFCASSQDRAGRTKNIQYFGAGTRLSVL.

The table lists this clone with a count of one. Because the CDR3's place on the DNA is in doubt, the DNA is left out and the CDR3 is given as listed by TCRdb. The rearrangement joins TRBV4-3 to TRBJ1-2; the table's D call TRBD1 went unverified against the DNA. The CDR3 length is 14 residues, termini included. The V gene's germline CDR1 is LGHNA and CDR2 YSLEER. The CDR3 sequence: CASSQVAGGTPGFF.

The sample holds one count of this clone. This sequence joins TRBV7-9 and TRBJ1-2, with TRBD1 matching 7 bases. The germline V gene has CDR1 SEHNR and CDR2 FQNEAQ (reference sequence). The CDR3 covers 17 residues. V shed 1 base and J 5 bases; nucleotides not matched to a gene: 13. The CDR3 region has the DNA TGTGCCAGCAGCTTAGTGGCGACAGGGAAGGATGGGTATGGCTACACCTTC. As protein: CASSLVATGKDGYGYTF.

CDR3 DNA: TGCGCCAGCAGCCTCTACACAGATACGCAGTATTTT. Its protein is CASSLYTDTQYF. The chain employs TRBV5-1 and TRBJ2-3; D is unresolved. The CDR3 is 12 amino acids. With 4 bases removed from V and 2 bases from J, the gap between germline ends came to 5 bases. Germline CDR1 is SGHRS and CDR2 is YFSETQ.

The chain employs TRBV7-9 and TRBJ2-5, with 10 bases fitting TRBD1. This CDR3 spans 17 amino acids. V was pared by 1 base and J by 2 bases, with 7 bases of the junction left unmatched. Germline CDR1 is SEHNR and CDR2 is FQNEAQ (reference sequence). This CDR3 is CASSLGVRTGGQETQYF. DNA of the CDR3: TGTGCCAGCAGCTTAGGGGTCCGGACAGGGGGACAAGAGACCCAGTACTTC.

This clone was seen only once. This chain uses TRBV25-1 with TRBJ2-5, with TRBD2 as a possible D gene (5 bases). Deletions cut 4 bases from V and 4 bases from J, with 10 bases between. Germline lookup yields CDR1 MGHDK and CDR2 SYGVNS. The CDR3 totals 13 residues. The CDR3 reads CASSARGVETQYF. The CDR3 region has the DNA TGTGCCAGCAGTGCACGGGGTGTAGAGACCCAGTACTTC.